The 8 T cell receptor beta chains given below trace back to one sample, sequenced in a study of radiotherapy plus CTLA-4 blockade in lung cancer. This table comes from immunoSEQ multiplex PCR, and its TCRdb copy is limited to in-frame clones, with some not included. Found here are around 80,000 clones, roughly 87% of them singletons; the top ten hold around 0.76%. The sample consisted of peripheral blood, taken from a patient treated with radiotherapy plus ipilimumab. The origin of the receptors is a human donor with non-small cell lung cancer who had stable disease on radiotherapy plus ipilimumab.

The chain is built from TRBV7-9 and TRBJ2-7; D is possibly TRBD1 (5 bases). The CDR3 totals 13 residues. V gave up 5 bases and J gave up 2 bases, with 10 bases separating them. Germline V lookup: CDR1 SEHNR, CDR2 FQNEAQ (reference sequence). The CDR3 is CASSLQVAYEQYF. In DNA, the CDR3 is TGTGCCAGCAGCCTACAGGTCGCCTACGAGCAGTACTTC.

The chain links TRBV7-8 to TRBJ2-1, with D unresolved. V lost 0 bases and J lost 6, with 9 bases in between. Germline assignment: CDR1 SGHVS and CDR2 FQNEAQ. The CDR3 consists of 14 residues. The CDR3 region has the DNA TGTGCCAGCAGCTTAGCGGGCAGCTCCAATGAGCAGTTCTTC. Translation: CASSLAGSSNEQFF.

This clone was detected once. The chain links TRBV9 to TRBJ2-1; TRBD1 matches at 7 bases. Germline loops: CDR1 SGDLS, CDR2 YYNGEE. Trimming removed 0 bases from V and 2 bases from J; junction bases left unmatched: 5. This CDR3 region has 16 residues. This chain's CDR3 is CASSVEQGRAYNEQFF. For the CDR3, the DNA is TGTGCCAGCAGCGTAGAACAGGGGCGAGCCTACAATGAGCAGTTCTTC. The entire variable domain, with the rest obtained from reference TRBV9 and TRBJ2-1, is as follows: DSGVTQTPKHLITATGQRVTLRCSPRSGDLSVYWYQQSLDQGLQFLIQYYNGEERAKGNILERFSAQQFPDLHSELNLSSLELGDSALYFCASSVEQGRAYNEQFFGPGTRLTVL.

CDR3 nucleotide sequence: TGCGCCAGCAGCCAAGCATCTCCGGGACAGGGTTACGAGCAGTACTTC. Its protein is CASSQASPGQGYEQYF. The chain has TRBV4-1 and TRBJ2-7; 9 bases map to TRBD1. The trim removed 1 base at V and 4 bases at J, leaving 8 bases unmatched. The germline gives CDR1 MGHRA, CDR2 YSYEKL. This CDR3 contains 16 residues.

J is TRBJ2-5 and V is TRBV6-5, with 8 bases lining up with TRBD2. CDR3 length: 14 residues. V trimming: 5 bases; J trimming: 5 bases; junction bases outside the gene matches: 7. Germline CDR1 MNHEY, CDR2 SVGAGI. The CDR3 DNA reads TGTGCCAGCAGTCGGGGGGGCCTGGGGGAGACCCAGTACTTC. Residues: CASSRGGLGETQYF.

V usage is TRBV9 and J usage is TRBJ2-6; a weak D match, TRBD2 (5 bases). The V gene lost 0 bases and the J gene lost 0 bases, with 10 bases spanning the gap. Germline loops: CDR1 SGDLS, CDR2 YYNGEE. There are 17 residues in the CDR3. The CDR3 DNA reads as TGTGCCAGCAGCGTAGAGCGGATACACTCTGGGGCCAACGTCCTGACTTTC. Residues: CASSVERIHSGANVLTF.

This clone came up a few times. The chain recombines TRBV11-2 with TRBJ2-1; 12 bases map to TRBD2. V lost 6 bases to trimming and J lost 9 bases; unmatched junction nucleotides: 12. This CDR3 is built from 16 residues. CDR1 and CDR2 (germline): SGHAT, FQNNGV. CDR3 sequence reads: CASRSPSGGAGSEQFF. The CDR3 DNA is TGTGCCAGCAGGAGCCCTAGCGGGGGGGCGGGGAGTGAGCAGTTCTTC.

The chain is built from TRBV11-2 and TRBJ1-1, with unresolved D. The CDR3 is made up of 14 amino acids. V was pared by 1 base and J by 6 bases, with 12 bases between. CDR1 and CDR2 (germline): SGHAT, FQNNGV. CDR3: CASSLVGSGAEAFF. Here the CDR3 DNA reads TGTGCCAGCAGCTTAGTGGGGAGTGGCGCTGAAGCTTTCTTT. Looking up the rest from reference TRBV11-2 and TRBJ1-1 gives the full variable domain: EAGVAQSPRYKIIEKRQSVAFWCNPISGHATLYWYQQILGQGPKLLIQFQNNGVVDDSQLPKDRFSAERLKGVDSTLKIQPAKLEDSAVYLCASSLVGSGAEAFFGQGTRLTVV.